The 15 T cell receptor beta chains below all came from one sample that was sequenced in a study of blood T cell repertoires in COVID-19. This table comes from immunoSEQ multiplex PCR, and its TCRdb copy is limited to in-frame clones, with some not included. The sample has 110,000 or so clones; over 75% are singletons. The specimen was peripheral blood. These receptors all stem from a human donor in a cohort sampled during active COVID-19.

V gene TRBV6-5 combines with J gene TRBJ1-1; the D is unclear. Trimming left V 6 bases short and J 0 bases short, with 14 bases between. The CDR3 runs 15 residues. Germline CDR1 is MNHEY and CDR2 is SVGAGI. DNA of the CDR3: TGTGCCAGCAGACTCGGCCCGACAATGAACACTGAAGCTTTCTTT. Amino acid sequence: CASRLGPTMNTEAFF.

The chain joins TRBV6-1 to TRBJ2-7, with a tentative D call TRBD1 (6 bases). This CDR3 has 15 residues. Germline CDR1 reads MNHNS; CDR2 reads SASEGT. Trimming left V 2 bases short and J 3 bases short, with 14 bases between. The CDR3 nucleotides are TGTGCCAGCAGTGAAATCAGGGGATCGGACTACGAGCAGTACTTC. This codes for CASSEIRGSDYEQYF.

CDR3 sequence (DNA): TGTGCCACCAGCAGGGGACAGGGAGGACGGAACACTGAAGCTTTCTTT. Translated, it gives CATSRGQGGRNTEAFF. The J gene is TRBJ1-1, the V gene TRBV15; 9 bases fit TRBD1. The germline V gene encodes CDR1 LNHNV and CDR2 YYDKDF (reference sequence). The junction had 6 bases not matched to a gene; V was cut back by 3 bases and J by 1 base. The length of the CDR3 is 16 residues.

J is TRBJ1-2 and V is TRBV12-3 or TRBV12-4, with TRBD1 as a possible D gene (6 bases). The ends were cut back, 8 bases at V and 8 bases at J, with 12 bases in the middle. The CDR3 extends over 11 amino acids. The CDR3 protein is CASQQGPGYTF. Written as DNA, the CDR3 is TGTGCCAGCCAACAGGGTCCGGGCTACACCTTC.

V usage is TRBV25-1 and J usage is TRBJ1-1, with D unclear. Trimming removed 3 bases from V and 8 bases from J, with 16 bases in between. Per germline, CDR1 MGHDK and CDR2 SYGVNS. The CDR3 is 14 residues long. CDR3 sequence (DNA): TGTGCCAGCAGTGAGACCCGACATCCCCCCGAAGCTTTCTTT. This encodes CASSETRHPPEAFF. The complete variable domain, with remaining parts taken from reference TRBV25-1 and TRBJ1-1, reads EADIYQTPRYLVIGTGKKITLECSQTMGHDKMYWYQQDPGMELHLIHYSYGVNSTEKGDLSSESTVSRIRTEHFPLTLESARPSHTSQYLCASSETRHPPEAFFGQGTRLTVV.

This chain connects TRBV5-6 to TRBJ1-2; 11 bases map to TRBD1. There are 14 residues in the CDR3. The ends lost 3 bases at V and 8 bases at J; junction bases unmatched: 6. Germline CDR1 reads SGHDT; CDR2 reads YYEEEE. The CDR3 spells CASSWGTGGSGYTF. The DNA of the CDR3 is TGTGCCAGCAGCTGGGGGACAGGGGGTAGCGGCTACACCTTC. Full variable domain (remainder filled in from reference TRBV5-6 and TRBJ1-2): DAGVTQSPTHLIKTRGQQVTLRCSPKSGHDTVSWYQQALGQGPQFIFQYYEEEERQRGNFPDRFSGHQFPNYSSELNVNALLLGDSALYLCASSWGTGGSGYTFGSGTRLTVV.

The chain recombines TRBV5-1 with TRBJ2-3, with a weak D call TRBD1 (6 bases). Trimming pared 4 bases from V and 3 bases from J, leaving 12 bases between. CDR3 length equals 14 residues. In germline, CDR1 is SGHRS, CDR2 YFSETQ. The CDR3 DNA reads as TGCGCCAGCAGCACCGGACAGATAACAGATACGCAGTATTTT. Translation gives CASSTGQITDTQYF.

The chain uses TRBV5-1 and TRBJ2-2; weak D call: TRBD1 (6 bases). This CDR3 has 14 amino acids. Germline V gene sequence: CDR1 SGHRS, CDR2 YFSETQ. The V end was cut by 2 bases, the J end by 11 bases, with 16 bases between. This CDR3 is CASSFSRQAIELFF. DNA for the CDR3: TGCGCCAGCAGCTTCAGTCGACAGGCCATAGAGCTGTTTTTT.

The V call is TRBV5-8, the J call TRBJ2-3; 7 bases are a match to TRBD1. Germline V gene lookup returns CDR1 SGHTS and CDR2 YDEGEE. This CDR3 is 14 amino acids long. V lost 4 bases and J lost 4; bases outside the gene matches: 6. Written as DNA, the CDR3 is TGTGCCAGCAGCCCAGGGACAGTTCCAGATACGCAGTATTTT. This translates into CASSPGTVPDTQYF.

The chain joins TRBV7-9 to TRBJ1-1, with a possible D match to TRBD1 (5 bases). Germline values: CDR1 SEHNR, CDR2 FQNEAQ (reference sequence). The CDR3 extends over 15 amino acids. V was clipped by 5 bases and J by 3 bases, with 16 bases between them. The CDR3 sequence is CASSPRSGGDTEAFF. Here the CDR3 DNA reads TGTGCCAGCAGCCCCCGGTCGGGAGGGGACACTGAAGCTTTCTTT.

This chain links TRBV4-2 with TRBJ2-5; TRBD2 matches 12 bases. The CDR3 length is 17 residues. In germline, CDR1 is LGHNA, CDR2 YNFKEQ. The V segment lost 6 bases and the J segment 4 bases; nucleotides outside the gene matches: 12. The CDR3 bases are TGTGCCAGCAGTCCTTCGATGACTAGCGGGGGTGGAGAGACCCAGTACTTC. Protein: CASSPSMTSGGGETQYF.

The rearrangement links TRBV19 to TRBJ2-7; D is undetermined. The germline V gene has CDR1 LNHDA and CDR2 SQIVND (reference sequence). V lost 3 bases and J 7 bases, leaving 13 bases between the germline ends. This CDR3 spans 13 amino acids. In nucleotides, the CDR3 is TGTGCCAGTAGTATGCGTCCGGGTGTGGAGCAGTACTTC. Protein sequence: CASSMRPGVEQYF.

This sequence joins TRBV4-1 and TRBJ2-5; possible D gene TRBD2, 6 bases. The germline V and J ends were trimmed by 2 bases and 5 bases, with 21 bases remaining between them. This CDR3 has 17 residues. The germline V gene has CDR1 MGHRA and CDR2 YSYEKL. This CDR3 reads CASSQLNLGFGGETQYF. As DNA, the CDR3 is TGCGCCAGCAGCCAACTTAACCTAGGATTTGGGGGGGAGACCCAGTACTTC.

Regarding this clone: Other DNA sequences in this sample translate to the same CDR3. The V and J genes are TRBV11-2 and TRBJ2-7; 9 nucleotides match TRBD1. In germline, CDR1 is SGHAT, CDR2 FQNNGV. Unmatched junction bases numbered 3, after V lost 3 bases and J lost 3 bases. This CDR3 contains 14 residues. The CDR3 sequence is CASSFGTGIYEQYF. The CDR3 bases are TGTGCCAGCAGCTTTGGGACAGGGATCTACGAGCAGTACTTC.

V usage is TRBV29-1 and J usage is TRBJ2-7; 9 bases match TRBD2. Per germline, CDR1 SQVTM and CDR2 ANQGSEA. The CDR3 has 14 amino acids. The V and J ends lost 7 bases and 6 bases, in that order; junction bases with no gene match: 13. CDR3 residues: CSEARSSGKTEQYF. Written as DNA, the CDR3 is TGCAGCGAAGCACGGTCTAGCGGGAAGACCGAGCAGTACTTC.